This T cell receptor beta chain was obtained from a study of cytomegalovirus exposure and HLA in healthy donors. Points from the study as a whole: Within the data, a cluster of highly shared sequence variants was likely a sequencing artifact.

About this clone itself: Its antigen is undetermined.

CDR1 is MNHEY, CDR2 SMNVEV, per germline (reference sequence). The V gene end was trimmed by 8 bases and the J gene end by 4 bases; junction bases not matched to a gene: 6. This CDR3 region has 13 residues. A multiplex PCR was run with 60 Vbeta primers and 13 Jbeta primers. Source study methods: Roughly 73 million unique TCR beta chains, 9.5 million to 11 million of them shared, were counted by a later analysis. Clones were read by immunoSEQ multiplex PCR, and TCRdb kept only the in-frame ones, dropping some. V and J calls and clone size follow that table, whereas D and trimming were derived from the DNA. The table shows about 130,000 clones, with 80% occurring only once.

The clonotype was recovered from a man aged 25-45 years in good health. The rearrangement uses TRBV27 and TRBJ2-7, with 9 bases identical to TRBD2. Material for sequencing was PBMCs. Here the CDR3 reads CASGTSQKYEQYF. The CDR3 DNA sequence: TGTGCCAGCGGGACTAGCCAAAAATACGAGCAGTACTTC.